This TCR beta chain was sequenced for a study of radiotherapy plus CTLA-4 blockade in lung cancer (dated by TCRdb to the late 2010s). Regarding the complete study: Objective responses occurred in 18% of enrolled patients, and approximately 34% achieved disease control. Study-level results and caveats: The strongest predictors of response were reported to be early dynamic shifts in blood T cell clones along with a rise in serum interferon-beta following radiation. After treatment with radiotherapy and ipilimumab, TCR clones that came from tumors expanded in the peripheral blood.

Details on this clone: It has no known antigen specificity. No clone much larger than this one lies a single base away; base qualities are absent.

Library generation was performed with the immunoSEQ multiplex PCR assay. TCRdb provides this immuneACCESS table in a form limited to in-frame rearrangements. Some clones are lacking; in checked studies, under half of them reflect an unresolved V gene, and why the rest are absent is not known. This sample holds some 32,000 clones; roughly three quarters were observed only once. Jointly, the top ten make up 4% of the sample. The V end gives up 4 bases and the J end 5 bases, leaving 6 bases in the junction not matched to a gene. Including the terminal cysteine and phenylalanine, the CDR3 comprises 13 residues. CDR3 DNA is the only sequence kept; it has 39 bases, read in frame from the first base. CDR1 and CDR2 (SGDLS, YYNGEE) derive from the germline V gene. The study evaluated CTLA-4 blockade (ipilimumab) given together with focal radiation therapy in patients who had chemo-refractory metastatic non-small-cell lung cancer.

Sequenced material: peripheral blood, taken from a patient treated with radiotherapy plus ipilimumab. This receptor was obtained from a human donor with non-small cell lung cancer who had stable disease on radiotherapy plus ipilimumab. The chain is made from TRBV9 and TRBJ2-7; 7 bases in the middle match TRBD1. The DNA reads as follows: TGTGCCAGCAGCCCTGGGACAGATGACGAGCAGTACTTC. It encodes CASSPGTDDEQYF. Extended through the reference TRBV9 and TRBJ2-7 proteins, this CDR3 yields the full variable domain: DSGVTQTPKHLITATGQRVTLRCSPRSGDLSVYWYQQSLDQGLQFLIQYYNGEERAKGNILERFSAQQFPDLHSELNLSSLELGDSALYFCASSPGTDDEQYFGPGTRLTVT.